Listed below are T cell receptor beta chains from one sample, sequenced in a study of T-cell reconstitution after alpha-beta-depleted transplantation in children. A single record per CDR3 protein comes from TCRdb applying MiXCR to the PCR reads. The sample lists tens of thousands of distinct CDR3 sequences, roughly 8.7% occurring once. This sample comprised PBMCs, mostly from graft donor cells, obtained 60 days after TCRalphabeta/CD19-depleted stem cell transplant. The receptors derive from a male patient under 10 years old who had a stem cell transplant for chronic granulomatous disease, so the T cells may come from the graft donor. Each CDR3 is given with its conserved first and last residue. The D gene is left open where the match is weak. Expanded clones are given a class, and other clones once, few, many or no size at all.

j_gene: TRBJ2-2
v_gene: TRBV29-1
d_gene: TRBD2
abundance: once
CDR3aa: CTHCCCRGEFTGELFF
CDR3nt: TGCACCCATTGCTGCTGTCGGGGGGAATTCACCGGGGAGCTGTTTTTT

j_gene: TRBJ2-5
v_gene: TRBV28
d_gene: TRBD2
abundance: many
CDR3aa: CASSLLLAGNQETQYF
CDR3nt: TGTGCCAGCAGTCTCCTACTAGCGGGTAACCAAGAGACCCAGTACTTC

j_gene: TRBJ1-6
v_gene: TRBV4-3
d_gene: -
abundance: many
CDR3aa: CASSQEPDWADYNSPLHF
CDR3nt: TGCGCCAGCAGCCAAGAGCCTGATTGGGCCGATTATAATTCACCCCTCCACTTT

j_gene: TRBJ2-1
v_gene: TRBV5-1
d_gene: -
abundance: many
CDR3aa: CASSLGGKSSYNEQFF
CDR3nt: TGCGCCAGCAGCTTGGGGGGGAAGAGCTCCTACAATGAGCAGTTCTTC

j_gene: TRBJ2-2
v_gene: TRBV6-1
d_gene: -
abundance: few
CDR3aa: CASGIEFTGELFF
CDR3nt: TGTGCCAGCGGGATTGAGTTTACCGGGGAGCTGTTTTTT

j_gene: TRBJ2-7
v_gene: TRBV2
d_gene: TRBD1
abundance: many
CDR3aa: CASRDRTGPNYEQYF
CDR3nt: TGTGCCAGCAGGGACCGGACAGGGCCCAACTACGAGCAGTACTTC

j_gene: TRBJ2-7
v_gene: TRBV5-1
d_gene: TRBD2
abundance: many
CDR3aa: CASSLEGVTSGGGEQYF
CDR3nt: TGCGCCAGCAGCTTGGAAGGGGTGACTAGCGGAGGGGGCGAGCAGTACTTC

j_gene: TRBJ2-3
v_gene: TRBV10-3
d_gene: TRBD2
abundance: many
CDR3aa: CAISESVSLAGGPDTQYF
CDR3nt: TGTGCCATCAGTGAGTCGGTTTCTCTAGCGGGAGGTCCAGATACGCAGTATTTT

j_gene: TRBJ2-3
v_gene: TRBV15
d_gene: TRBD2
abundance: many
CDR3aa: CATSRDNSGSPDTQYF
CDR3nt: TGTGCCACCAGCAGAGATAATAGCGGGAGCCCAGATACGCAGTATTTT

j_gene: TRBJ2-7
v_gene: TRBV20-1
d_gene: -
abundance: many
CDR3aa: CSARDSSGKFYEQYF
CDR3nt: TGCAGTGCTAGAGATTCTTCCGGGAAATTCTACGAGCAGTACTTC

j_gene: TRBJ2-3
v_gene: TRBV20-1
d_gene: TRBD1
abundance: few
CDR3aa: CSAQRLDRGRITDTQYF
CDR3nt: TGCAGTGCTCAGAGACTAGACAGGGGAAGGATAACAGATACGCAGTATTTT

j_gene: TRBJ2-3
v_gene: TRBV29-1
d_gene: -
abundance: many
CDR3aa: CSVEGRSGERYTQYF
CDR3nt: TGCAGCGTTGAGGGGCGGTCTGGGGAGAGGTATACGCAGTATTTT

j_gene: TRBJ2-1
v_gene: TRBV3-1
d_gene: -
abundance: few
CDR3aa: CASSPQGLSYNEQFF
CDR3nt: TGTGCCAGCAGCCCCCAGGGCCTATCCTACAATGAGCAGTTCTTC

j_gene: TRBJ2-7
v_gene: TRBV7-9
d_gene: -
abundance: many
CDR3aa: CASSLAGGASYEQYF
CDR3nt: TGTGCCAGCAGCTTAGCGGGCGGAGCCTCCTACGAGCAGTACTTC

j_gene: TRBJ1-2
v_gene: TRBV21-1
d_gene: -
abundance: few
CDR3aa: CASSKLTVDYGYTF
CDR3nt: TGTGCCAGCAGCAAATTGACAGTGGACTATGGCTACACCTTC

j_gene: TRBJ2-7
v_gene: TRBV18
d_gene: -
abundance: many
CDR3aa: CASSPIGSGGRFYEQYF
CDR3nt: TGTGCCAGCTCACCAATAGGGTCTGGCGGCAGATTCTACGAGCAGTACTTC

j_gene: TRBJ2-7
v_gene: TRBV12-3/TRBV12-4
d_gene: TRBD2
abundance: many
CDR3aa: CASGRAGVRYEQYF
CDR3nt: TGTGCCAGCGGGAGGGCGGGAGTAAGGTACGAGCAGTACTTC

j_gene: TRBJ2-7
v_gene: TRBV6-5
d_gene: TRBD2
abundance: medium-sized
CDR3aa: CASSLRTSGSDEQYF
CDR3nt: TGTGCCAGCAGTTTGCGGACTAGCGGGAGTGACGAGCAGTACTTC

j_gene: TRBJ1-5
v_gene: TRBV5-5
d_gene: TRBD1
abundance: -
CDR3aa: CASSFRGYSNQPQHF
CDR3nt: TGTGCCAGCAGCTTCAGGGGGTATAGCAATCAGCCCCAGCATTTT

j_gene: TRBJ1-2
v_gene: TRBV7-2
d_gene: TRBD1
abundance: many
CDR3aa: CASSQQGVDGYTF
CDR3nt: TGTGCCAGCAGCCAACAGGGGGTTGATGGCTACACCTTC

j_gene: TRBJ2-1
v_gene: TRBV30
d_gene: -
abundance: -
CDR3aa: CAWAKGEEGNEQFF
CDR3nt: TGTGCCTGGGCAAAGGGGGAGGAGGGCAATGAGCAGTTCTTC

j_gene: TRBJ2-7
v_gene: TRBV10-2
d_gene: TRBD2
abundance: -
CDR3aa: CASSRGDYQYEQYF
CDR3nt: TGCGCCAGCAGTCGAGGGGACTACCAATACGAGCAGTACTTC

j_gene: TRBJ2-2
v_gene: TRBV6-1
d_gene: -
abundance: -
CDR3aa: CASSQRSGRRYTGELFF
CDR3nt: TGTGCCAGCAGCCAAAGGTCCGGGAGACGTTACACCGGGGAGCTGTTTTTT

j_gene: TRBJ1-2
v_gene: TRBV7-9
d_gene: -
abundance: -
CDR3aa: CASSFGDYYGYTF
CDR3nt: TGTGCCAGCAGCTTTGGGGACTACTATGGCTACACCTTC

j_gene: TRBJ2-1
v_gene: TRBV11-2
d_gene: TRBD2
abundance: many
CDR3aa: CASSLGPGLAGTNEQFF
CDR3nt: TGTGCCAGCAGCTTAGGCCCGGGACTAGCGGGGACCAATGAGCAGTTCTTC

j_gene: TRBJ2-3
v_gene: TRBV19
d_gene: -
abundance: few
CDR3aa: CASQHSSTDTQYF
CDR3nt: TGTGCCAGCCAACACTCTAGCACAGATACGCAGTATTTT

j_gene: TRBJ2-3
v_gene: TRBV6-5
d_gene: -
abundance: many
CDR3aa: CASGSSTDTQYF
CDR3nt: TGTGCCAGCGGGTCTAGCACAGATACGCAGTATTTT

j_gene: TRBJ2-3
v_gene: TRBV3-1
d_gene: TRBD2
abundance: -
CDR3aa: CAFSFMRGRAERADTQYF
CDR3nt: TGTGCCTTCAGTTTCATGCGCGGGAGGGCCGAAAGGGCAGATACGCAGTATTTT

j_gene: TRBJ2-1
v_gene: TRBV2
d_gene: TRBD2
abundance: -
CDR3aa: CASSIAGNSYNEQFF
CDR3nt: TGTGCCAGCTCTATAGCGGGGAACTCCTACAATGAGCAGTTCTTC

j_gene: TRBJ2-1
v_gene: TRBV9
d_gene: TRBD2
abundance: -
CDR3aa: CASSVGLAGENEQFF
CDR3nt: TGTGCCAGCAGCGTAGGACTAGCGGGAGAGAATGAGCAGTTCTTC

j_gene: TRBJ2-2
v_gene: TRBV5-1
d_gene: TRBD2
abundance: many
CDR3aa: CASSTQAGVNTGELFF
CDR3nt: TGCGCCAGCAGCACCCAAGCGGGAGTCAACACCGGGGAGCTGTTTTTT

j_gene: TRBJ2-1
v_gene: TRBV3-1
d_gene: -
abundance: many
CDR3aa: CASSHFPREINEQFF
CDR3nt: TGTGCCAGCAGCCATTTTCCCCGGGAGATCAATGAGCAGTTCTTC

j_gene: TRBJ1-5
v_gene: TRBV7-6
d_gene: TRBD1
abundance: -
CDR3aa: CASSDRGAHPQHF
CDR3nt: TGTGCCAGCAGCGACAGGGGTGCTCACCCCCAGCATTTT

j_gene: TRBJ2-2
v_gene: TRBV5-4
d_gene: -
abundance: -
CDR3aa: CASSFMGRGENTGELFF
CDR3nt: TGTGCCAGCAGCTTCATGGGCAGGGGCGAGAACACCGGGGAGCTGTTTTTT

j_gene: TRBJ2-1
v_gene: TRBV19
d_gene: TRBD2
abundance: few
CDR3aa: CASSMTSGSAEQFF
CDR3nt: TGTGCCAGTAGTATGACTAGCGGGAGCGCTGAGCAGTTCTTC

j_gene: TRBJ2-7
v_gene: TRBV18
d_gene: TRBD2
abundance: few
CDR3aa: CASSPTSGSYEQYF
CDR3nt: TGTGCCAGCTCACCAACTAGCGGGAGCTACGAGCAGTACTTC

j_gene: TRBJ1-3
v_gene: TRBV7-6
d_gene: TRBD1
abundance: many
CDR3aa: CASSRGQGRGNTIYF
CDR3nt: TGTGCCAGCAGCCGGGGACAGGGGCGTGGAAACACCATATATTTT

j_gene: TRBJ2-3
v_gene: TRBV20-1
d_gene: -
abundance: many
CDR3aa: CSARTDGRGGHTDTQYF
CDR3nt: TGCAGTGCTAGGACTGACGGGAGAGGGGGGCACACAGATACGCAGTATTTT

j_gene: TRBJ2-7
v_gene: TRBV11-2
d_gene: -
abundance: many
CDR3aa: CASSHLLGDEQYF
CDR3nt: TGTGCCAGCAGCCACCTCCTCGGGGACGAGCAGTACTTC

j_gene: TRBJ2-1
v_gene: TRBV25-1
d_gene: TRBD2
abundance: many
CDR3aa: CASMRDYHNEQFF
CDR3nt: TGTGCCAGCATGAGGGACTACCACAATGAGCAGTTCTTC

j_gene: TRBJ1-5
v_gene: TRBV20-1
d_gene: -
abundance: many
CDR3aa: CSASLGKGGNQPQHF
CDR3nt: TGCAGTGCTAGTCTAGGAAAGGGTGGCAATCAGCCCCAGCATTTT

j_gene: TRBJ2-6
v_gene: TRBV4-3
d_gene: -
abundance: -
CDR3aa: CASSGRGGGASGANVLTF
CDR3nt: TGCGCCAGCAGCGGCCGGGGAGGGGGCGCTAGTGGGGCCAACGTCCTGACTTTC

j_gene: TRBJ2-7
v_gene: TRBV9
d_gene: -
abundance: many
CDR3aa: CASSVEGTKSYEQYF
CDR3nt: TGTGCCAGCAGCGTAGAAGGGACAAAATCCTACGAGCAGTACTTC

j_gene: TRBJ2-3
v_gene: TRBV10-3
d_gene: TRBD2
abundance: -
CDR3aa: CAISETKQGLAGDTQYF
CDR3nt: TGTGCCATCAGTGAGACTAAACAGGGACTAGCGGGGGATACGCAGTATTTT

j_gene: TRBJ2-5
v_gene: TRBV15
d_gene: -
abundance: few
CDR3aa: CATSGGARGRGETQYF
CDR3nt: TGTGCCACCAGCGGGGGAGCTAGAGGTCGGGGCGAGACCCAGTACTTC